The TCR beta chain described here comes from a study of T cell changes during pregnancy in multiple sclerosis. Sequencing was performed with immunoSEQ multiplex PCR; in TCRdb, only in-frame clones are kept and a portion is missing. The table includes about 94,000 clones, about 94% detected once. The ends were cut back, 4 bases at V and 8 bases at J, with 18 bases in the middle. Germline assignment: CDR1 SGHDN and CDR2 FVKESK. The CDR3 runs 15 residues. The source was peripheral blood, collected in the third trimester of pregnancy. The sequence derives from a female donor with multiple sclerosis, enrolled in a pregnancy study. The V gene is TRBV14, the J gene TRBJ2-1, with TRBD2 as a possible D gene (6 bases). The CDR3 bases are TGTGCCAGCAGCCGCCGGGACTTTCATACGGATGAGCAGTTCTTC. Its translation: CASSRRDFHTDEQFF.